What follows are 26 T cell receptor beta chains derived from one specimen sequenced in a study of regulatory T cells in long-lasting Graves disease. The TCR beta library used iRepertoire HTBI primers with Arm-PCR amplification of CDR3. TCRdb independently ran MiXCR on the multiplex PCR reads; one entry per CDR3 protein. The sample includes 350,000 to 450,000 distinct CDR3 sequences, 16% of them seen just once. The time point is: newly diagnosed GD, antithyroid drugs for less than 3 months. RNA extracted from PBMCs served as the sequencing template. These same data were also listed under a study on T cells in Graves' hyperthyroidism and ophthalmopathy.

This material consisted of peripheral blood mononuclear cells (PBMCs), taken at new diagnosis, from a patient treated with antithyroid drugs. All receptors derive from a middle-aged man with Graves disease.

This clonotype was detected once. This rearrangement joins TRBV5-1 to TRBJ2-1; TRBD1 aligns across 7 bases. The end of the DNA fits TRBJ2-5 better, so the J call may be wrong. Germline CDR1 reads SGHRS; CDR2 reads YFSETQ. The CDR3 is 15 residues long. The CDR3 nucleotides read TGCGCCAGCAGCTTGGAGACAGGGCACCAAGAGACCCAGTACTTC. Amino acid sequence: CASSLETGHQETQYF.

This clonotype was recorded at least ten times. DNA for the CDR3: TGTGCCTGGAGTGTACGAGGCAGCCGAACAAGCACAGATACGCAGTATTTT. Its protein product is CAWSVRGSRTSTDTQYF. This rearrangement joins TRBV30 to TRBJ2-3; D remains ambiguous. The CDR3 extends over 17 amino acids. The V gene lost 0 bases and the J gene lost 0 bases, with 16 bases spanning the gap. The germline V gene has CDR1 GTSNPN and CDR2 SVGIG (reference sequence). The entire variable domain, with the rest obtained from reference TRBV30 and TRBJ2-3, is as follows: SQTIHQWPATLVQPVGSPLSLECTVEGTSNPNLYWYRQAAGRGLQLLFYSVGIGQISSEVPQNLSASRPQDRQFILSSKKLLLSDSGFYLCAWSVRGSRTSTDTQYFGPGTRLTVL.

This clonotype has at least ten counts. The J gene is TRBJ2-5, the V gene TRBV28; TRBD1 or TRBD2 may be the D gene (6 bases each). The CDR3 runs 14 residues. V shed 8 bases and J shed 4 bases, with 17 bases lying between them. The germline gives CDR1 MDHEN, CDR2 SYDVKM. CDR3 sequence: CASSRRRGIETQYF. The DNA for the CDR3 is TGTGCCAGCTCCCGGCGGAGGGGGATAGAGACCCAGTACTTC.

There are many counts of this clonotype. This rearrangement joins TRBV10-1 to TRBJ2-1, with D perhaps matching TRBD1 (6 bases). CDR1 is WNHNN, CDR2 SYGVQD, per germline (reference sequence). The CDR3 consists of 14 residues. Trimming took off 5 bases at V and 3 bases at J, with 11 bases between the two ends. CDR3 DNA sequence: TGCGCCAGCAGTATGTCCAGGGGCTACAATGAGCAGTTCTTC. Translation: CASSMSRGYNEQFF.

This clonotype was observed at least ten times. This rearrangement joins TRBV7-3 to TRBJ2-3; D is unclear. The CDR3 runs to 12 residues. Germline V gives CDR1 SGHTA, CDR2 FQGTGA. Trimming took 8 bases from V and 6 from J, leaving 12 bases between them. CDR3 nucleotides: TGTGCCAGCGGAGTGGGCCCGGATACGCAGTATTTT. Its translation: CASGVGPDTQYF.

V is TRBV5-1 and J is TRBJ2-3; 11 positions match TRBD1. Trimming cost V 7 bases and J 5 bases; bases outside gene matches: 6. CDR1 is SGHRS, CDR2 YFSETQ, per germline. The CDR3 length is 14 residues. CDR3 nucleotide sequence: TGCGCCAGCTCCTCCGGGACAGGGGGAGATACGCAGTATTTT. Protein product: CASSSGTGGDTQYF.

This clonotype showed up just a few times. The genes are TRBV5-1 and TRBJ2-5; 9 positions match TRBD1. V was pared by 0 bases and J by 5 bases, with 5 bases of the junction left unmatched. Germline loops: CDR1 SGHRS, CDR2 YFSETQ. The CDR3 has 15 residues. The CDR3 bases are TGCGCCAGCAGCTTGGCTGGGACAGGGTTGGAGACCCAGTACTTC. This codes for CASSLAGTGLETQYF. The complete variable domain, with remaining parts taken from reference TRBV5-1 and TRBJ2-5, reads KAGVTQTPRYLIKTRGQQVTLSCSPISGHRSVSWYQQTPGQGLQFLFEYFSETQRNKGNFPGRFSGRQFSNSRSEMNVSTLELGDSALYLCASSLAGTGLETQYFGPGTRLLVL.

This clonotype was detected only a few times. The chain employs TRBV7-3 and TRBJ2-2; TRBD1 agrees at 7 bases. In germline, CDR1 is SGHTA, CDR2 FQGTGA. The CDR3 loop spans 14 amino acids. V lost 5 bases, J lost 6 bases, and 6 bases stayed unmatched. Written as DNA, the CDR3 is TGTGCCAGCAGCCGGACAGGTGGTGCCGGGGAGCTGTTTTTT. Its translation is CASSRTGGAGELFF.

This clonotype was found a few times. The rearrangement joins TRBV7-2 to TRBJ1-4; D gene uncertain. The germline CDR1 and CDR2 sequences are SGHTA and FQGNSA. Trimming took 1 base from V and 5 from J, leaving 8 bases between them. CDR3 length equals 14 residues. The CDR3 DNA is TGTGCCAGCAGCTTAGGTGGACCCAATGAAAAACTGTTTTTT. Protein product: CASSLGGPNEKLFF.

This clonotype was recorded many times. This chain joins TRBV5-1 and TRBJ2-1; D perhaps matches TRBD2 (5 bases). V shed 4 bases and J shed 4 bases, with 18 bases lying between them. Per the germline V gene, CDR1 is SGHRS and CDR2 is YFSETQ. The CDR3 length is 16 residues. Here the CDR3 reads CASSQTRAPQYNEQFF. CDR3 nucleotides: TGCGCCAGCAGCCAAACGCGGGCCCCACAGTACAATGAGCAGTTCTTC.

This clonotype came up many times. The chain joins TRBV30 to TRBJ2-1, with D tentatively TRBD1 or TRBD2 (5 bases each). The CDR3 spans 12 residues. The germline CDR1 and CDR2 sequences are GTSNPN and SVGIG (reference sequence). V lost 2 bases to trimming and J lost 12 bases, with 14 bases between them. This CDR3 is CAWSPGSRVQFF. The CDR3 DNA sequence: TGTGCCTGGAGTCCAGGGTCGAGGGTGCAGTTCTTC.

This clonotype showed up just a few times. The chain joins TRBV4-1 to TRBJ2-3, with 10 nucleotides matching TRBD2. The J call may be in error: the DNA end matches TRBJ2-5 better. CDR3 length equals 18 residues. Germline-derived CDR1 and CDR2 are MGHRA and YSYEKL. This chain's CDR3 is CASSQGWSSGGPRETQYF. Here the CDR3 DNA reads TGCGCCAGCAGCCAAGGTTGGAGTAGCGGGGGGCCGCGGGAGACCCAGTACTTC.

J is TRBJ2-1 and V is TRBV24-1; TRBD1 matches at 10 bases. The CDR3 has 14 amino acids. Per the germline V gene, CDR1 is KGHDR and CDR2 is SFDVKD. V shed 6 bases and J 5 bases; nucleotides not matched to a gene: 3. The DNA for the CDR3 is TGTGCCACCAGTCGGGGACAGGGGAACAATGAGCAGTTCTTC. Translating gives CATSRGQGNNEQFF.

This clonotype is a singleton in its sample. This may stem from a read error, because a much larger clone lies one nucleotide away. This chain links TRBV28 with TRBJ1-5, with 9 bases lining up with TRBD1. The CDR3 loop spans 15 amino acids. CDR1 and CDR2 (germline): MDHEN, SYDVKM. CDR3 in DNA: TGTGCCAGCAGTCCCCGGGGACAGGGTGAACAGCTCCAGCATTTT. As protein: CASSPRGQGEQLQHF.

Ten or more counts support this clonotype. This chain uses TRBV7-2 with TRBJ1-1; TRBD1 agrees at 9 bases. Germline trimming cut 5 bases from V and 0 bases from J; bases unmatched to any gene: 7. The V gene's germline CDR1 is SGHTA and CDR2 FQGNSA. This CDR3 is built from 16 residues. Written as DNA, the CDR3 is TGTGCCAGCAGCACGCGACAGGGGGGGATGAACACTGAAGCTTTCTTT. It translates to CASSTRQGGMNTEAFF. The full variable domain, its missing parts supplied by reference TRBV7-2 and TRBJ1-1, is GAGVSQSPSNKVTEKGKDVELRCDPISGHTALYWYRQSLGQGLEFLIYFQGNSAPDKSGLPSDRFSAERTGGSVSTLTIQRTQQEDSAVYLCASSTRQGGMNTEAFFGQGTRLTVV.

In the case of this clonotype: One end of the junction varies from germline; a read error may be responsible. This rearrangement joins TRBV6-5 to TRBJ1-4; the D gene is possibly TRBD1 (6 bases). The CDR3 sequence is 14 residues long. CDR1 is MNHEY, CDR2 SVGAGI, per germline. In nucleotides, the CDR3 is TGTGCCAGCAGTTACGTGGGGGCGAATGAAAAACCGTTTTTT. It yields the protein CASSYVGANEKPFF.

This clonotype was seen ten or more times. The chain is built from TRBV29-1 and TRBJ2-5; the D gene is possibly TRBD1 (5 bases). The germline V and J ends were trimmed by 7 bases and 5 bases, with 11 bases remaining between them. The length of the CDR3 is 11 residues. Germline CDR1 and CDR2: SQVTM and ANQGSEA. The CDR3 spells CSGQGYETQYF. The CDR3 DNA reads TGCAGCGGGCAGGGTTATGAGACCCAGTACTTC.

In the case of this clonotype: This likely traces to a read error, being one base from a far larger clone. J is TRBJ2-3 and V is TRBV9, with D unresolved. CDR1 is SGDLS, CDR2 YYNGEE, per germline. V was pared by 3 bases and J by 2 bases, with 4 bases between. The CDR3 is 12 residues long. CDR3 coding DNA: TGTGCCAGCAGCGACATCACAGATACGCAGTATTTT. Translated: CASSDITDTQYF.

This clonotype appeared a few times. This clone may be a read error of a much larger clone one base away. The V and J genes are TRBV3-1 and TRBJ1-1; 8 bases are a match to TRBD1. The junction had 3 bases not matched to a gene; V was cut back by 3 bases and J by 3 bases. Germline CDR1 reads LGHDT; CDR2 reads YNNKEL (reference sequence). CDR3 length equals 14 residues. CDR3 residues: CASSQADRDTEAFF. The CDR3 DNA sequence: TGTGCCAGCAGCCAGGCGGACAGGGACACTGAAGCTTTCTTT.

This clonotype was detected many times. The J gene is TRBJ2-2, the V gene TRBV2; 11 nucleotides match TRBD2. The CDR3 has 15 amino acids. Germline loops: CDR1 SNHLY, CDR2 FYNNEI. The V segment lost 10 bases and the J segment 3 bases; nucleotides outside the gene matches: 7. CDR3 in DNA: TGTGCCACCCGCCCTAGCGGGGGGTACACCGGGGAGCTGTTTTTT. Translation gives CATRPSGGYTGELFF.

This clonotype was recorded at least ten times. V and J are TRBV5-1 and TRBJ1-4; TRBD1 aligns across 7 bases. The junction had 6 bases not matched to a gene; V was cut back by 6 bases and J by 7 bases. CDR3 length: 13 amino acids. Germline V gene lookup returns CDR1 SGHRS and CDR2 YFSETQ. CDR3 nucleotides: TGCGCCAGCAAGACAGGGTGGGGTGAAAAACTGTTTTTT. Translated: CASKTGWGEKLFF.

The table lists this clonotype with many counts. The chain couples TRBV7-2 to TRBJ2-7; D might be TRBD1 or TRBD2, each matching 5 bases. The CDR3 covers 14 residues. V shed 1 base and J shed 2 bases, with 9 bases lying between them. The germline CDR1 and CDR2 sequences are SGHTA and FQGNSA. In DNA, the CDR3 is TGTGCCAGCAGCTTAGGTGGGGGTCCCTACGAGCAGTACTTC. This translates into CASSLGGGPYEQYF.

This clonotype occurred many times. The J gene is TRBJ2-3, the V gene TRBV2; 7 nucleotides match TRBD1. Looked up from germline, CDR1 is SNHLY and CDR2 is FYNNEI. This CDR3 spans 15 amino acids. With V trimmed by 7 bases and J by 0 bases, 7 bases remained unmatched. The CDR3 region has the DNA TGTGCCAGCACCCGCCGGGACAGCAGCACAGATACGCAGTATTTT. Protein: CASTRRDSSTDTQYF.

The chain employs TRBV20-1 and TRBJ2-3; possibly TRBD1 for D (6 bases). This CDR3 has 13 residues. CDR1 is DFQATT and CDR2 is SNEGSKA in the germline V gene (reference sequence). V lost 6 bases to trimming and J lost 3 bases, with 13 bases between them. CDR3 in amino acids: CSARGLGTDTQYF. The CDR3 DNA reads TGCAGTGCCAGGGGATTGGGGACAGATACGCAGTATTTT.

This clonotype has just a few counts. J is TRBJ2-5 and V is TRBV5-1; tentatively, D is TRBD2 (6 bases). Trimming removed 4 bases at V and 1 base at J, with 14 bases between. The CDR3 sequence is 15 residues long. Germline V gene data show CDR1 as SGHRS and CDR2 as YFSETQ. The CDR3 loop reads CASSRRGGFQETQYF. The CDR3, as DNA: TGCGCCAGCAGCAGGAGGGGAGGCTTCCAAGAGACCCAGTACTTC.

The chain uses TRBV18 and TRBJ1-2; TRBD1 matches at 9 bases. The V segment lost 3 bases and the J segment 2 bases; nucleotides outside the gene matches: 13. This CDR3 is built from 18 residues. Germline V lookup: CDR1 KGHSH, CDR2 LQKENI. The chain's CDR3 is CASSPRLGQGQQNYGYTF. The CDR3 DNA is TGTGCCAGCTCACCTCGACTGGGACAGGGTCAACAAAACTATGGCTACACCTTC.